Listed below are T cell receptor beta chains from one sample, sequenced in a study of a mutant IDH1 vaccine in newly diagnosed glioma. The assay was immunoSEQ multiplex PCR, and TCRdb's table has in-frame clones only and misses some. The profile shows some 40,000 clones, roughly 82% of them singletons. Their antigens are not known. The sequencing used PBMCs, collected from a glioma patient whose treatment included an IDH1 peptide vaccine. The receptors shown here come from a man aged 35-49 years with glioma. The CDR3 runs from the conserved cysteine through the conserved F or W. D genes are given only for firm matches. Not every row has a clone size; where given, it reads once, few, many or a size class.

V gene	J gene	clone size	D gene	CDR3 protein	CDR3 DNA
TRBV19	TRBJ1-1	NA	NA	CASSSLQWERAFF	TGTGCCAGTAGTTCCCTCCAGTGGGAGCGGGCTTTCTTT
TRBV4-2	TRBJ1-5	once	TRBD1	CASSHGQGNQPQHF	TGTGCCAGCAGCCATGGACAGGGGAATCAGCCCCAGCATTTT
TRBV5-4	TRBJ2-3	NA	TRBD2	CASRASGGSTDTQYF	TGTGCCAGCCGGGCTAGCGGGGGTAGCACAGATACGCAGTATTTT
TRBV5-1	TRBJ1-5	NA	NA	CASSLGPPPQPQHF	TGCGCCAGCAGCTTAGGACCTCCACCTCAGCCCCAGCATTTT
TRBV7-8	TRBJ2-1	NA	NA	CASSSPTTSYNEQFF	TGTGCCAGCAGCTCCCCGACTACGTCCTACAATGAGCAGTTCTTC
TRBV5-6	TRBJ2-3	NA	TRBD2	CASSLVTSGTDTQYF	TGTGCCAGCAGCTTGGTGACTAGCGGAACAGATACGCAGTATTTT
TRBV7-2	TRBJ1-3	NA	NA	CASSHDSFSGNTIYF	TGTGCCAGCAGCCACGACAGCTTCTCTGGAAACACCATATATTTT
TRBV14	TRBJ2-1	NA	TRBD2	CASSQTRASGRGDEQFF	TGTGCCAGCAGCCAAACCCGTGCTAGCGGGAGAGGTGATGAGCAGTTCTTC
TRBV5-1	TRBJ1-1	medium-sized	TRBD1	CASSADRQETAFF	TGCGCCAGCAGCGCGGACAGGCAAGAAACGGCTTTCTTT
TRBV5-5	TRBJ2-3	NA	NA	CASSLDSSTDTQYF	TGTGCCAGCAGCTTGGATTCATCCACAGATACGCAGTATTTT
TRBV15	TRBJ2-1	NA	NA	CATSRDLGRYNEQFF	TGTGCCACCAGCAGAGATTTGGGCAGATACAATGAGCAGTTCTTC
TRBV5-5	TRBJ2-3	NA	NA	CASSWATFTDTQYF	TGTGCCAGCAGCTGGGCGACTTTCACAGATACGCAGTATTTT
TRBV5-4	TRBJ2-7	NA	NA	CASSLRGSAYEQYF	TGTGCCAGCAGCTTAAGGGGGAGTGCCTACGAGCAGTACTTC
TRBV27	TRBJ2-6	NA	NA	CASSLREFGANVLTF	TGTGCCAGCAGTTTGAGGGAATTCGGGGCCAACGTCCTGACTTTC
TRBV27	TRBJ2-1	NA	NA	CASSRGQRYNEQFF	TGTGCCAGCAGTAGAGGACAGAGATACAATGAGCAGTTCTTC
TRBV9	TRBJ2-4	NA	TRBD1	CASSSRPDRENIQYF	TGTGCCAGCAGCTCTAGACCGGACAGGGAAAACATTCAGTACTTC
TRBV25-1	TRBJ2-1	NA	NA	CASSEYSGDEQFF	TGTGCCAGCAGTGAATACTCGGGAGATGAGCAGTTCTTC
TRBV5-5	TRBJ1-5	NA	NA	CASSFRPDSNQPQHF	TGTGCCAGCAGCTTTCGGCCAGATAGCAATCAGCCCCAGCATTTT
TRBV7-2	TRBJ1-1	NA	NA	CASSRSGGFTEAFF	TGTGCCAGCAGCCGCTCCGGGGGTTTCACTGAAGCTTTCTTT
TRBV7-9	TRBJ1-1	medium-sized	NA	CASSLARPEAFF	TGTGCCAGCAGCTTAGCGCGGCCTGAAGCTTTCTTT
TRBV7-9	TRBJ2-7	NA	NA	CASSSDSSYEQYF	TGTGCCAGCAGCTCGGACAGCTCCTACGAGCAGTACTTC
TRBV11-3	TRBJ2-1	NA	TRBD2	CASSSVPPGLGYNEQFF	TGTGCCAGCAGCTCTGTTCCCCCGGGACTAGGATACAATGAGCAGTTCTTC
TRBV25-1	TRBJ2-3	NA	NA	CASSEGGNTDTQYF	TGTGCCAGCAGTGAAGGGGGGAACACAGATACGCAGTATTTT
TRBV19	TRBJ2-6	few	TRBD1	CASSIGRDRGSGANVLTF	TGTGCCAGTAGTATCGGGAGGGACAGGGGGTCCGGGGCCAACGTCCTGACTTTC
TRBV5-4	TRBJ2-7	once	NA	CASSRRKDYEQYF	TGTGCCAGCAGCCGACGAAAGGACTACGAGCAGTACTTC
TRBV6-5	TRBJ1-4	NA	NA	CASSTDTWGEKLFF	TGTGCCAGCAGTACCGACACTTGGGGGGAAAAACTGTTTTTT
TRBV19	TRBJ1-5	NA	TRBD1	CASSIQGATQPQHF	TGTGCCAGTAGTATACAGGGGGCGACTCAGCCCCAGCATTTT
TRBV19	TRBJ2-2	once	TRBD2	CASSTGTSGNTGELFF	TGTGCCAGTAGTACGGGCACTAGCGGGAACACCGGGGAGCTGTTTTTT
TRBV19	TRBJ2-2	NA	TRBD1	CASFQGAANTGELFF	TGTGCCAGCTTCCAGGGGGCCGCGAACACCGGGGAGCTGTTTTTT
TRBV5-5	TRBJ1-1	NA	NA	CASSLAMGGRNTEAFF	TGTGCCAGCAGCTTGGCCATGGGGGGCAGGAACACTGAAGCTTTCTTT
TRBV7-2	TRBJ2-3	NA	TRBD2	CASSFRSGSPDTQYF	TGTGCCAGCAGCTTTAGAAGCGGGAGTCCAGATACGCAGTATTTT
TRBV29-1	TRBJ1-1	few	NA	CSVGSPTGMNTEAFF	TGCAGCGTTGGGAGTCCGACAGGTATGAACACTGAAGCTTTCTTT
TRBV19	TRBJ2-3	NA	TRBD1	CASSNRGLEDTQYF	TGTGCCAGTAGTAACAGGGGGCTCGAAGATACGCAGTATTTT
TRBV7-9	TRBJ2-1	NA	TRBD2	CASSWGGNEQFF	TGTGCCAGCAGCTGGGGGGGCAATGAGCAGTTCTTC
TRBV5-1	TRBJ1-2	NA	NA	CASSLEVGNNYGYTF	TGCGCCAGCAGCTTGGAGGTGGGGAACAACTATGGCTACACCTTC
TRBV19	TRBJ1-4	few	NA	CASKDGEKLFF	TGTGCCAGTAAGGACGGTGAAAAACTGTTTTTT
TRBV27	TRBJ2-2	NA	NA	CASSLAVPGELFF	TGTGCCAGCAGTCTAGCCGTCCCCGGGGAGCTGTTTTTT
TRBV5-1	TRBJ2-1	NA	TRBD2	CASSLVSGSSYNEQFF	TGCGCCAGCAGCTTGGTTAGCGGGAGCTCCTACAATGAGCAGTTCTTC
TRBV7-2	TRBJ2-1	NA	TRBD2	CASSARAGGPLGEQFF	TGTGCCAGCAGCGCTCGAGCGGGAGGGCCCTTAGGTGAGCAGTTCTTC
TRBV4-1	TRBJ1-2	NA	TRBD1	CASSQAGQEPSRIGYGYTF	TGCGCCAGCAGCCAAGCGGGACAGGAACCTTCTCGAATCGGCTATGGCTACACCTTC